The 4 T cell receptor beta chains below come from one sample, sequenced in a study of molecular identifiers for immune sequencing clone quantification. TCRdb reprocessed the PCR reads via MiXCR and lists one record per CDR3 protein. The sample holds over 600,000 distinct CDR3 sequences, just under 20% seen once. Material: naive CD8+ T cells from blood, with Jurkat cell RNA spiked in. The subset denotes: FACS-sorted CD8+CD4-CCR7+CD45RA+ naive T cells. The receptors come from a human donor in good health. Some libraries in this study had Jurkat cell RNA spiked in.

This clonotype was observed at least ten times. This chain uses TRBV18 with TRBJ1-3; no reliable D call. Per the germline V gene, CDR1 is KGHSH and CDR2 is LQKENI. Trimming stripped 0 bases from V and 6 bases from J, with 9 bases between. This CDR3 has 14 residues. The CDR3 sequence: CASSPPVMENTIYF. The CDR3 DNA sequence: TGTGCCAGCTCACCACCGGTGATGGAAAACACCATATATTTT.

The gene calls are TRBV5-4 and TRBJ1-1; weak D call: TRBD1 (5 bases). Germline assignment: CDR1 SGHNT and CDR2 YYREEE (reference sequence). V was shortened by 0 bases and J by 5 bases, with 11 bases between the two germline ends. The CDR3 runs 14 residues. The CDR3 DNA is TGTGCCAGCAGCTTGGCGGGGGATCGGACTGAAGCTTTCTTT. This gives the protein CASSLAGDRTEAFF.

This clonotype was found many times. This chain links TRBV19 with TRBJ2-2; D gene uncertain. V was trimmed by 3 bases and J by 3 bases, leaving 8 bases between them. Looked up from germline, CDR1 is LNHDA and CDR2 is SQIVND (reference sequence). The CDR3 consists of 14 residues. The CDR3 coding sequence is TGTGCCAGTAGTATTGGTCGATACACCGGGGAGCTGTTTTTT. Translated, it gives CASSIGRYTGELFF.

This clonotype has a handful of counts. The chain joins TRBV27 to TRBJ2-7, with 9 bases matching TRBD1. The germline V gene has CDR1 MNHEY and CDR2 SMNVEV (reference sequence). The V segment lost 5 bases and the J segment 3 bases; nucleotides outside the gene matches: 5. CDR3 length equals 14 residues. For the CDR3, the DNA is TGTGCCAGCAGTGCGACAGGGGGACACTACGAGCAGTACTTC. It translates to CASSATGGHYEQYF.